The 27 T cell receptor beta chains reported below all come from one sample, sequenced in a study of T cell responses to AZD1222 COVID-19 vaccine. Assay: immunoSEQ multiplex PCR; the TCRdb copy retains only in-frame clones and omits some. This sample has 150,000 or so clones, with approximately 90% found just once. The source was peripheral blood, collected 28 days after the second AZD1222 dose. The source is an adult who received the AZD1222 COVID-19 vaccine.

This chain uses TRBV2 with TRBJ1-3; 7 bases are a match to TRBD1. V gave up 6 bases and J gave up 0 bases; unmatched junction bases: 8. This CDR3 spans 16 amino acids. The germline CDR1 and CDR2 sequences are SNHLY and FYNNEI. The CDR3 DNA sequence: TGTGCCAGCAGCCGACAGGGCAACCTCTCTGGAAACACCATATATTTT. It is translated as CASSRQGNLSGNTIYF.

The table lists this clone with a count of one. The chain recombines TRBV7-2 with TRBJ2-7, with 14 bases aligning to TRBD2. CDR3 size: 17 residues. From germline, CDR1 is SGHTA and CDR2 FQGNSA. Trimming took 5 bases from V and 5 from J; bases not matched to a gene: 11. CDR3 bases: TGTGCCAGCAGCCCAGGACTAGCGGGAGGAGGATCGCACGAGCAGTACTTC. This codes for CASSPGLAGGGSHEQYF.

The table lists this clone with a count of one. The gene calls are TRBV7-2 and TRBJ1-1; 7 nucleotides line up with TRBD1. V was clipped by 1 base and J by 10 bases; unmatched bases: 15. Germline CDR1 SGHTA, CDR2 FQGNSA. This CDR3 contains 16 residues. This CDR3 is CASSLVPGQIHLGAFF. Here the CDR3 DNA reads TGTGCCAGCAGCTTAGTTCCGGGACAGATCCACTTGGGAGCTTTCTTT.

This clone was recorded once. This chain connects TRBV5-6 to TRBJ2-1, with 7 bases fitting TRBD1. The CDR3 covers 15 residues. Germline CDR1 SGHDT, CDR2 YYEEEE. Germline trimming cut 5 bases from V and 8 bases from J; bases unmatched to any gene: 13. The CDR3 nucleotides are TGTGCCAGCAGGAGGGTAGACAGGGCAGGGGATGAGCAGTTCTTC. Translating gives CASRRVDRAGDEQFF.

In nucleotides, the CDR3 is TGCGCCAGCAGCTTTACGGGGGTGGGGAACACTGAAGCTTTCTTT. Translation: CASSFTGVGNTEAFF. This chain connects TRBV5-1 to TRBJ1-1, with D possibly being TRBD1 (5 bases). From germline, CDR1 is SGHRS and CDR2 YFSETQ. Deletions cut 2 bases from V and 1 base from J, with 12 bases between. This CDR3 has 15 residues.

The J gene is TRBJ2-3, the V gene TRBV6-5; the match to TRBD1 covers 7 bases. Per germline, CDR1 MNHEY and CDR2 SVGAGI. Unmatched junction bases numbered 8, after V lost 8 bases and J lost 3 bases. This CDR3 is built from 14 residues. In DNA form, the CDR3 reads TGTGCCAGCGGTACAGGGGTTCAAACAGATACGCAGTATTTT. Protein: CASGTGVQTDTQYF.

This chain connects TRBV6-2 or TRBV6-3 to TRBJ1-2; a weak D match, TRBD1 (5 bases). This CDR3 region has 16 residues. Trimming stripped 2 bases from V and 4 bases from J, with 17 bases between. Germline V lookup: CDR1 MNHEY, CDR2 SVGEGT. CDR3 sequence reads: CASSYEYRQTSYGYTF. CDR3 DNA: TGTGCCAGCAGTTACGAGTATAGACAGACTTCCTATGGCTACACCTTC.

The gene calls are TRBV29-1 and TRBJ2-1; D perhaps matches TRBD2 (5 bases). Trimming removed 8 bases at V and 3 bases at J, with 17 bases between. The CDR3 extends over 14 amino acids. The germline V gene encodes CDR1 SQVTM and CDR2 ANQGSEA. The CDR3 nucleotides read TGCAGCCACACCACTAGTGTCGGCTACAATGAGCAGTTCTTC. It codes for CSHTTSVGYNEQFF.

The chain couples TRBV27 to TRBJ1-1; TRBD1 aligns across 9 bases. The length of the CDR3 is 13 residues. Germline values: CDR1 MNHEY, CDR2 SMNVEV (reference sequence). The V segment lost 9 bases and the J segment 5 bases; nucleotides outside the gene matches: 7. The CDR3 DNA is TGTGCCAGTCGCCTGACAGGGGGAACTGAAGCTTTCTTT. Protein sequence: CASRLTGGTEAFF.

The sample holds one count of this clone. This rearrangement joins TRBV19 to TRBJ1-3, with no clear D. The length of the CDR3 is 13 residues. Per the germline V gene, CDR1 is LNHDA and CDR2 is SQIVND (reference sequence). Trimming removed 5 bases from V and 0 bases from J, with 5 bases in between. In nucleotides, the CDR3 is TGTGCCAGTAGTCGGATCTCTGGAAACACCATATATTTT. This encodes CASSRISGNTIYF.

This clone has a single count. Its ends do not fully match the called genes, so a read error is possible. The V call is TRBV5-6, the J call TRBJ2-3; 9 bases align to TRBD1. Per germline, CDR1 SGHDT and CDR2 YYEEEE. The CDR3 length is 12 residues. In nucleotides, the CDR3 is TGTGCCAGCAGCTTGTACCGGGACAGGGTGAATTTT. Translating gives CASSLYRDRVNF.

The chain has TRBV27 and TRBJ1-2, with D possibly matching TRBD1 (6 bases). CDR3 length equals 16 residues. Between the trimmed V and J ends, which lost 5 bases and 4 bases, there was a span of 20 bases. Germline lookup yields CDR1 MNHEY and CDR2 SMNVEV (reference sequence). In nucleotides, the CDR3 is TGTGCCAGCAGTAGACGCGATACCAGGGGCCTCTATGGCTACACCTTC. Amino acid sequence: CASSRRDTRGLYGYTF.

The chain employs TRBV12-5 and TRBJ1-1; TRBD1 is a possible D gene (5 bases). The CDR3 covers 16 residues. V was shortened by 0 bases and J by 6 bases, with 17 bases between the two germline ends. CDR1 LGHNT and CDR2 FRNRAP come from the germline V gene. The CDR3 bases are TGTGCTAGTGGTTTGGTACTTCAGGGTAGGTTCCCTGAAGCTTTCTTT. Amino acids: CASGLVLQGRFPEAFF.

V usage is TRBV4-3 and J usage is TRBJ1-1; the D is unclear. V lost 0 bases to trimming and J lost 1 base, with 6 bases between them. The CDR3 runs 14 residues. Germline lookup yields CDR1 LGHNA and CDR2 YSLEER. The chain's CDR3 is CASSQDAGNTEAFF. The DNA for the CDR3 is TGCGCCAGCAGCCAAGACGCGGGGAACACTGAAGCTTTCTTT.

The chain carries TRBV28 and TRBJ1-1, with 9 nucleotides matching TRBD1. V dropped 3 bases and J dropped 4; count of bases not matched to a gene: 3. This CDR3 region has 14 residues. CDR1 is MDHEN and CDR2 is SYDVKM in the germline V gene. The CDR3 nucleotides are TGTGCCAGCAGTTTCGGGACAGGGTCCACTGAAGCTTTCTTT. Its protein is CASSFGTGSTEAFF.

The chain couples TRBV7-8 to TRBJ1-5; no reliable D call. CDR1 and CDR2 (germline): SGHVS, FQNEAQ. The CDR3 extends over 13 amino acids. Trimming cost V 2 bases and J 2 bases, with 4 bases left between them. Here the CDR3 reads CASSLTGNQPQHF. CDR3 bases: TGTGCCAGCAGCTTAACGGGCAATCAGCCCCAGCATTTT.

This chain links TRBV2 with TRBJ2-1; 10 bases fit TRBD2. Germline CDR1 reads SNHLY; CDR2 reads FYNNEI. This CDR3 comprises 13 residues. With V trimmed by 8 bases and J by 4 bases, 2 bases remained unmatched. The CDR3 bases are TGTGCCAGCCTAGCGGGGGTATACAATGAGCAGTTCTTC. This codes for CASLAGVYNEQFF.

On this clone itself: Other DNA sequences within the sample encode an identical CDR3. The chain recombines TRBV7-2 with TRBJ1-1, with no clear D. The V end lost 1 base, the J end lost 7 bases, and 10 bases lay between the germline ends. Germline V gives CDR1 SGHTA, CDR2 FQGNSA. The CDR3 loop spans 13 amino acids. The CDR3 region has the DNA TGTGCCAGCAGCTTAGTTCGCGGCAATGAAGCTTTCTTT. Protein: CASSLVRGNEAFF. The entire variable domain, with the rest obtained from reference TRBV7-2 and TRBJ1-1, is as follows: GAGVSQSPSNKVTEKGKDVELRCDPISGHTALYWYRQSLGQGLEFLIYFQGNSAPDKSGLPSDRFSAERTGGSVSTLTIQRTQQEDSAVYLCASSLVRGNEAFFGQGTRLTVV.

The CDR3 sequence is CASSRAGTIDNEQFF. The CDR3 nucleotides read TGTGCCAGCAGCCGTGCCGGGACCATCGACAATGAGCAGTTCTTC. V gene TRBV7-9 combines with J gene TRBJ2-1; D possibly uses TRBD1 or TRBD2 (5 bases each). The germline gives CDR1 SEHNR, CDR2 FQNEAQ (reference sequence). Trimming cost V 5 bases and J 5 bases, with 16 bases left between them. The CDR3 runs 15 residues.

J is TRBJ2-3 and V is TRBV29-1; a weak D match, TRBD2 (5 bases). The ends were cut back, 2 bases at V and 1 base at J, with 10 bases in the middle. Germline CDR1 reads SQVTM; CDR2 reads ANQGSEA. The CDR3 has 14 residues. CDR3 DNA: TGCAGCGTTGAAAGTCAGGAGGGCACAGATACGCAGTATTTT. This sequence encodes CSVESQEGTDTQYF.

This sequence joins TRBV3-1 (or the pseudogene TRBV3-2) and TRBJ2-1, with TRBD2 matching 7 bases. This CDR3 region has 17 residues. V lost 2 bases, J lost 4 bases, and 11 bases stayed unmatched. Germline-derived CDR1 and CDR2 are LGHDT and YNNKEL (reference sequence). The CDR3 sequence: CASSQLGLRTLYNEQFF. CDR3 nucleotide sequence: TGTGCCAGCAGCCAACTGGGACTACGAACGCTTTACAATGAGCAGTTCTTC.

In its sample, this clone was seen once. The genes are TRBV2 and TRBJ2-2; D ambiguous. Germline V lookup: CDR1 SNHLY, CDR2 FYNNEI. V was shortened by 7 bases and J by 1 base, with 10 bases between the two germline ends. The CDR3 is 14 residues long. CDR3 bases: TGTGCCAGCAATTTGATAAAGAACACCGGGGAGCTGTTTTTT. As protein: CASNLIKNTGELFF.

The CDR3 DNA follows: TGTGCCAGCAGTGATCCCCTAGCGGGGGGGGTAGAGACCCAGTACTTC. Translation: CASSDPLAGGVETQYF. The chain is built from TRBV25-1 and TRBJ2-5; 12 nucleotides agree with TRBD2. The germline V gene has CDR1 MGHDK and CDR2 SYGVNS. The CDR3 runs 16 residues. Germline trimming cut 3 bases from V and 4 bases from J; bases unmatched to any gene: 6.

The rearrangement joins TRBV11-1 to TRBJ2-7; D uncertain. Germline loops: CDR1 SGHAT, CDR2 FQDESV (reference sequence). The CDR3 runs to 15 residues. Trimming cost V 6 bases and J 5 bases, with 20 bases left between them. The CDR3 DNA follows: TGTGCCAGCAGTACCCCGGTGGCCGTATGGGACGAGCAGTACTTC. Its translation: CASSTPVAVWDEQYF.

The chain links TRBV28 to TRBJ1-1; D remains unclear. CDR1 is MDHEN, CDR2 SYDVKM, per germline. Between the trimmed V and J ends, which lost 6 bases and 1 base, there was a span of 3 bases. There are 11 residues in the CDR3. As DNA, the CDR3 is TGTGCCAGCAGAGAGAACACTGAAGCTTTCTTT. Protein sequence: CASRENTEAFF.

This rearrangement joins TRBV6-2 or TRBV6-3 to TRBJ1-1; TRBD1 might be the D (6 bases). V shed 5 bases and J shed 5 bases, with 24 bases lying between them. Germline CDR1 is MNHEY and CDR2 is SVGEGT. The CDR3 runs to 17 residues. CDR3 in amino acids: CASSTNRLGGLGTEAFF. The CDR3 nucleotides read TGTGCCAGCAGTACCAATAGGTTAGGGGGACTGGGGACTGAAGCTTTCTTT.

This chain joins TRBV5-4 and TRBJ1-6; D gene ambiguous. This CDR3 region has 12 residues. Germline V CDR1 and CDR2: SGHNT, YYREEE (reference sequence). The ends were cut back, 4 bases at V and 10 bases at J, with 9 bases in the middle. As DNA, the CDR3 is TGTGCCAGCAGCACCCGAGGGTCACCCCTCCACTTT. It encodes CASSTRGSPLHF.